What follows describes a single T cell receptor beta chain. The target antigen is unknown. The trim removed 4 bases at V and 5 bases at J, leaving 4 bases unmatched. The germline V gene has CDR1 MNHEY and CDR2 SMNVEV (reference sequence). The CDR3 sequence is 16 residues long. This sample is part of a study of cytomegalovirus exposure and HLA in healthy donors. The study's findings and limits: Productive status was seen about 87% or about 30% of the time for most TCR beta V segments in an earlier analysis.

The PCR was carried out with 60 Vbeta primers and 13 Jbeta primers. Sequencing was performed with immunoSEQ multiplex PCR; in TCRdb, only in-frame clones are kept and a portion is missing. The data show 110,000 or so clones, around 86% seen once. The clonotype comes from a middle-aged woman in good health and CMV-seronegative. V and J are TRBV27 and TRBJ2-1, with 14 nucleotides matching TRBD2. The specimen sequenced was PBMCs. In nucleotides, the CDR3 is TGTGCCAGCAGTTCACCGGGACTAGCGGGAGACAATGAGCAGTTCTTC. The encoded protein is CASSSPGLAGDNEQFF.